The T cell receptor (beta chain) under discussion was sequenced for a study of T-cell memory formation after mild COVID-19. Study-wide context: Across donors, TCR clusters were largely donor specific.

MiXCR was run by TCRdb on the 5' RACE reads, yielding one entry per CDR3 protein. The sample has about 130,000 distinct CDR3 sequences; 16% are singletons. Trimming took off 4 bases at V and 2 bases at J, with 10 bases between the two ends. The CDR3 covers 13 residues. The germline V gene has CDR1 SGHDT and CDR2 YYEEEE. This clonotype has only a few counts. This clonotype originated in an adult woman who had mild COVID-19 (a few samples of this study predate the infection). Cell type and time point are not known. The V and J genes are TRBV5-6 and TRBJ2-7, with D possibly being TRBD1 or TRBD2 (5 bases each). The sequenced material came from PBMCs or a T cell subset sorted from them (not recorded which). The CDR3 nucleotides read TGTGCCAGCAGCCCGGGACCTACCTACGAGCAGTACTTC. Its protein product is CASSPGPTYEQYF.